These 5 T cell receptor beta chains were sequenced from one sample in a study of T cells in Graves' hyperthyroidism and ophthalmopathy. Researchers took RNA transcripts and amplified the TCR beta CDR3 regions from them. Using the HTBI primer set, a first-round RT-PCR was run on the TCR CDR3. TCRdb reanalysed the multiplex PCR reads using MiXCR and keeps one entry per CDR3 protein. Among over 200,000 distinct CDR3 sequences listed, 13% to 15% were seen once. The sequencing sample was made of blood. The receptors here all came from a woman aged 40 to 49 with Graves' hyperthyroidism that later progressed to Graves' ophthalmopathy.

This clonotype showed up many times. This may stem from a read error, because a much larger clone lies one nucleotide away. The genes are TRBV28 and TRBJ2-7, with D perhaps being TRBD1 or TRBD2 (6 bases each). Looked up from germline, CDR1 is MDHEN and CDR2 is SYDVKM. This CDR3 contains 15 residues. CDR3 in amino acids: CASSPLGGSYYAQYF. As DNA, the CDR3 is TGTGCCAGCAGCCCTCTGGGGGGCAGTTACTACGCGCAGTACTTC.

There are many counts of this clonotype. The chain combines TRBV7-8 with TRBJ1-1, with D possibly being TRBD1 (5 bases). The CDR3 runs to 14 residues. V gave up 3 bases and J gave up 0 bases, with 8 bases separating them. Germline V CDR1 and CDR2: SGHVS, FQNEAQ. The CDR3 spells CASSLATVNTEAFF. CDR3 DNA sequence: TGTGCCAGCAGCTTGGCGACAGTGAACACTGAAGCTTTCTTT.

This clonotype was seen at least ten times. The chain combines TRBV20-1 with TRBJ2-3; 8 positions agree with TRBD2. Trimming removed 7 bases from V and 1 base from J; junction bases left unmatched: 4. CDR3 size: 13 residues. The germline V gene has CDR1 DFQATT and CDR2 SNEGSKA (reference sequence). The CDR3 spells CSGPAGGTDTQYF. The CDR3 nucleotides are TGCAGTGGCCCAGCGGGAGGCACAGATACGCAGTATTTT.

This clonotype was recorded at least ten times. CDR3 protein: CASSSGQSSEAFF. DNA for the CDR3: TGTGCCAGCAGCTCCGGACAGAGCTCTGAAGCTTTCTTT. The chain links TRBV28 to TRBJ1-1; weak D call: TRBD1 (6 bases). Germline V CDR1 and CDR2: MDHEN, SYDVKM. The ends were cut back, 6 bases at V and 6 bases at J, with 14 bases in the middle. This CDR3 is built from 13 residues.

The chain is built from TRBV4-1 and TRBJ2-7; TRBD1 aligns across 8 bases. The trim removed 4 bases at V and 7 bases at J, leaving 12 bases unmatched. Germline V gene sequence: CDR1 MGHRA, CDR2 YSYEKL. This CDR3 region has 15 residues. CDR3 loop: CASSLPGQVSGEQYF. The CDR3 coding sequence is TGCGCCAGCAGCCTCCCGGGACAGGTGAGCGGTGAGCAGTACTTC.